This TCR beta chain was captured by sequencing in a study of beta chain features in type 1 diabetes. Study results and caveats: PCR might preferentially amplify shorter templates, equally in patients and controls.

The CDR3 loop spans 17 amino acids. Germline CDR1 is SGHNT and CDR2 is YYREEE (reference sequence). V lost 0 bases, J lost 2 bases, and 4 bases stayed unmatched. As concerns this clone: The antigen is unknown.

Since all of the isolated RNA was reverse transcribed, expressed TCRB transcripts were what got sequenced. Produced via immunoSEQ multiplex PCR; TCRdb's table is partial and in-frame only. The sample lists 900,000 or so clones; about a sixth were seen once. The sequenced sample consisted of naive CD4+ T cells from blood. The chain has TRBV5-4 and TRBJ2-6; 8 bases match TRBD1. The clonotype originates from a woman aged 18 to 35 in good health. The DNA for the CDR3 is TGTGCCAGCAGCTTGGGGCAGGGGGCGGCTGGGGCCAACGTCCTGACTTTC. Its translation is CASSLGQGAAGANVLTF.